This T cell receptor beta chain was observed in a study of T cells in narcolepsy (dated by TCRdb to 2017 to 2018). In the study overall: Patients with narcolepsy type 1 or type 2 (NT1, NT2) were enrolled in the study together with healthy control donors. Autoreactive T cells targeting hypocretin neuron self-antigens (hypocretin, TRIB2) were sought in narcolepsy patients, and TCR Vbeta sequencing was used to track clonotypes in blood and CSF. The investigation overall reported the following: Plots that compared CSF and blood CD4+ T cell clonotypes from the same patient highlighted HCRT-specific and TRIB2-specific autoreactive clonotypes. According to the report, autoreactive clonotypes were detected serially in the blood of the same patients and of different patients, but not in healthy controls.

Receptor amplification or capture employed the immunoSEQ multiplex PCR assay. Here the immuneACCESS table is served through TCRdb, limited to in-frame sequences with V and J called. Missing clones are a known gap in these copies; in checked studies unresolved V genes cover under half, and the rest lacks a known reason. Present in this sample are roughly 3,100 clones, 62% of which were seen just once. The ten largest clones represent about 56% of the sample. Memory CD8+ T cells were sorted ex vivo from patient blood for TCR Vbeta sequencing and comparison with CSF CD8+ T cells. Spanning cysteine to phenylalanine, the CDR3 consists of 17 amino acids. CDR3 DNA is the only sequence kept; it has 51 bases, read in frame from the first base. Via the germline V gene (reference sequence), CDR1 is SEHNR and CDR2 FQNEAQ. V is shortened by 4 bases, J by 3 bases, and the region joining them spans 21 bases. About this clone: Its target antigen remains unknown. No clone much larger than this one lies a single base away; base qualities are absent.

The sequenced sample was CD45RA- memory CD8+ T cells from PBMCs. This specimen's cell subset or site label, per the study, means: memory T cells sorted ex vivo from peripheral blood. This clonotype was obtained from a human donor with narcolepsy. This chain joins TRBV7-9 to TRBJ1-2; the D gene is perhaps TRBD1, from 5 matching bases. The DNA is TGTGCCAGCAGCTCTAAGAGATCAGGGAAAGGGGACTATGGCTACACCTTC. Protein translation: CASSSKRSGKGDYGYTF.